This section outlines one T cell receptor beta chain sequence together with its context. This sample was taken from a study of blood T cell repertoires in COVID-19. Study information: Samples taken during acute and convalescent COVID-19 were collected in the United States, Italy and Spain. Nucleic acid was either cDNA or gDNA, and it came from T cells, B-cell-depleted T cells, or PBMCs.

This table comes from immunoSEQ multiplex PCR, and its TCRdb copy is limited to in-frame clones, with some not included. The sample has about 100,000 clones; less than 85% are singletons. The CDR3 spans 13 residues. The germline V gene has CDR1 GTSNPN and CDR2 SVGIG (reference sequence). Trimming cost V 2 bases and J 1 base, with 8 bases left between them. The sequenced sample consisted of peripheral blood. V is TRBV30 and J is TRBJ2-5, with D unclear. The receptor was derived from a woman between 65 and 79 years old with active or convalescent COVID-19. The CDR3 region is CAWSLARQETQYF. CDR3 sequence (DNA): TGTGCCTGGAGTTTGGCTCGCCAAGAGACCCAGTACTTC.